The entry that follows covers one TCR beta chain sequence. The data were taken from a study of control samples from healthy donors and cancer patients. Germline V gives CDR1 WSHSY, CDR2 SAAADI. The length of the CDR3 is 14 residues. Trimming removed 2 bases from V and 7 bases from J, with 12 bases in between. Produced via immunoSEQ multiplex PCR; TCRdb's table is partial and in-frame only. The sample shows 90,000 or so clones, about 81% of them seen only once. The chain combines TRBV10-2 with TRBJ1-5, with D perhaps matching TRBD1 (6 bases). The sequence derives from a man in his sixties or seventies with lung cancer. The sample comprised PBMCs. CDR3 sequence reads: CASSERGGLQPQHF. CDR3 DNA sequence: TGCGCCAGCAGTGAGAGGGGGGGGCTCCAGCCCCAGCATTTT.